This note documents a single T cell receptor (beta chain) sequence. Its target is not known. This sample was taken from a study of T cell responses to AZD1222 COVID-19 vaccine. Whole-study findings and limits: None of the repertoires were sampled until the peak T cell response had passed.

Some clones are missing from TCRdb's copy, which holds only in-frame ones; the method was immunoSEQ multiplex PCR. The data contain around 120,000 clones, 85% to 90% of them seen just once; the ten biggest clones take up 6.5% to 9.5%. This CDR3 is 13 amino acids long. Trimming left V 10 bases short and J 6 bases short, with 18 bases between. Germline loops: CDR1 MNHEY, CDR2 SVGAGI. The origin of this receptor is an adult in good health. The sequencing used peripheral blood, collected on day 0 of AZD1222 vaccination. The chain carries TRBV6-5 and TRBJ1-2, with D perhaps TRBD1 (6 bases). CDR3 bases: TGTGCCACCCGGCGGACAGAGCATGATGGCTACACCTTC. Translating gives CATRRTEHDGYTF.